This T cell receptor beta chain was identified during a study of human T cells and chemical hapten exposure. The time point is: pre-sensitization, week 0. Treatment meaning: therapeutic diphenylcyclopropenone sensitization with weekly scalp DPC. TCRdb independently ran MiXCR on the RACE reads; one entry per CDR3 protein. The sample has 240,000 or so distinct CDR3 sequences; around 9.3% are singletons. This clonotype has a handful of counts. The CDR3 sequence is 15 residues long. Trimming took off 2 bases at V and 3 bases at J, with 14 bases between the two ends. Germline V gives CDR1 DFQATT, CDR2 SNEGSKA (reference sequence).

The TCR originated in a woman between 40 and 50 years old with alopecia areata. Some clones in this sample may be carry-over from other donors' samples. The chain carries TRBV20-1 and TRBJ2-4; D call uncertain. The sequencing used whole blood, collected in connection with sensitization to the hapten diphenylcyclopropenone (DPC). The CDR3 region is CSARSGLDSKNIQYF. The CDR3, as DNA: TGCAGTGCTAGATCCGGGTTGGATAGCAAAAACATTCAGTACTTC.